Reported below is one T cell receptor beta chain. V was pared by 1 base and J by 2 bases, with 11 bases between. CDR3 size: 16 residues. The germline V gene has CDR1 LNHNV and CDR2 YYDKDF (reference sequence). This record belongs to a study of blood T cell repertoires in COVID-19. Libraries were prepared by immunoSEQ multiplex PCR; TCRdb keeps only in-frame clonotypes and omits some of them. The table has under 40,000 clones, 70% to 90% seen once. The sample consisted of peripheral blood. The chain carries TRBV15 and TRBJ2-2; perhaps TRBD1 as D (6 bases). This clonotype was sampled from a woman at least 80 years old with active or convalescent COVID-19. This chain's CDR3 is CATSRAVGTNTGELFF. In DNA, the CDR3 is TGTGCCACCAGCAGAGCGGTCGGGACAAACACCGGGGAGCTGTTTTTT. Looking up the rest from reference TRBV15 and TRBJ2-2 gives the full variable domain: DAMVIQNPRYQVTQFGKPVTLSCSQTLNHNVMYWYQQKSSQAPKLLFHYYDKDFNNEADTPDNFQSRRPNTSFCFLDIRSPGLGDTAMYLCATSRAVGTNTGELFFGEGSRLTVL.